The text below deals with one T cell receptor beta chain. The identical CDR3 is also encoded by other nucleotide sequences in the sample. This specimen belongs to a study of blood T cell repertoires in COVID-19. About the research overall: COVID-19 samples, acute and convalescent, were from the United States, Italy and Spain. T cells, B-cell-depleted T cells, or PBMCs supplied cDNA or gDNA.

CDR1 and CDR2 from the germline V gene are SNHLY and FYNNEI. After removal of 7 bases from V and 7 bases from J, the junction contained 4 bases not matched to a gene. This CDR3 has 13 amino acids. The repertoire was sequenced with immunoSEQ multiplex PCR; TCRdb's copy has only in-frame clones and lacks some. The table lists under 80,000 clones, more than 75% of them singletons. This clonotype originated in a human donor in a cohort sampled during active COVID-19. The source material was peripheral blood. This chain connects TRBV2 to TRBJ2-2; 9 nucleotides align to TRBD1. CDR3 DNA sequence: TGTGCCAGCAAAAGACAGGGGGACGGGGAGCTGTTTTTT. This sequence encodes CASKRQGDGELFF.